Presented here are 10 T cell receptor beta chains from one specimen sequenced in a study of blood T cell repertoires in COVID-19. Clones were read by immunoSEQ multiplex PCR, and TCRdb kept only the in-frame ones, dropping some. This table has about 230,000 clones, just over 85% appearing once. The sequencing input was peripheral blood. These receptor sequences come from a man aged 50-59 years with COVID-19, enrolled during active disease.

CDR3 coding DNA: TGTGCCAGCAGTCAGAACACCGGGGAGCTGTTTTTT. Its translation is CASSQNTGELFF. The chain links TRBV2 to TRBJ2-2; no clear D. This CDR3 spans 12 amino acids. Trimming left V 5 bases short and J 1 base short, with 2 bases between. Germline CDR1 reads SNHLY; CDR2 reads FYNNEI.

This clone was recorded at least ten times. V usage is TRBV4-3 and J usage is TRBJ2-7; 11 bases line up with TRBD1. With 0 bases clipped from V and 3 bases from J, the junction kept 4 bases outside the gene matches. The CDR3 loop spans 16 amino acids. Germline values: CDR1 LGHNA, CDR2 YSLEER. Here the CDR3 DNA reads TGCGCCAGCAGCCAAGATTCGGGGACAGGGGGCTACGAGCAGTACTTC. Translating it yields CASSQDSGTGGYEQYF.

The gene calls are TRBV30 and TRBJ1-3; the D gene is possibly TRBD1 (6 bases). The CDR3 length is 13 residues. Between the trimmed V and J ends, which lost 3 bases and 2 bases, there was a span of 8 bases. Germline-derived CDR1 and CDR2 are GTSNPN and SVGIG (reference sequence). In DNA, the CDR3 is TGTGCCTGGAGAGCAGGGGCTGGAAACACCATATATTTT. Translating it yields CAWRAGAGNTIYF.

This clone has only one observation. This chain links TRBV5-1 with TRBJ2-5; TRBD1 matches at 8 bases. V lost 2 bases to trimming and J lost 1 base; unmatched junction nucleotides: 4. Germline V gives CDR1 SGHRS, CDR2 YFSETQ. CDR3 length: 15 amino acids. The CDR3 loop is CASSFGQGSQETQYF. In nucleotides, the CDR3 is TGCGCCAGCAGCTTCGGACAGGGATCCCAAGAGACCCAGTACTTC.

This chain's CDR3 is CARSTGVVGYTF. CDR3 nucleotides: TGTGCCAGATCTACAGGGGTAGTTGGCTACACCTTC. The rearrangement links TRBV2 to TRBJ1-2, with 7 bases that match TRBD1. Losses at the gene ends were 9 bases for V and 7 bases for J; bases not matched to a gene: 8. This CDR3 is built from 12 residues. CDR1 and CDR2 from the germline V gene are SNHLY and FYNNEI.

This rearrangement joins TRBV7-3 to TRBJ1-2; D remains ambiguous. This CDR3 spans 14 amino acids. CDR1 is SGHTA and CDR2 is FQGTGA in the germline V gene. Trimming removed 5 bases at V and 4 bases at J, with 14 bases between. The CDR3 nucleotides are TGTGCCAGCAGCCCATCGCGGCTCAGCTATGGCTACACCTTC. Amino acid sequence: CASSPSRLSYGYTF.

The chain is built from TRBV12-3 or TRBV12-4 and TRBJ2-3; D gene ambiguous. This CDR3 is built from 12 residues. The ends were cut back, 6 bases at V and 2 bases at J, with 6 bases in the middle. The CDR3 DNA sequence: TGTGCCAGCAGAATAAACACAGATACGCAGTATTTT. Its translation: CASRINTDTQYF.

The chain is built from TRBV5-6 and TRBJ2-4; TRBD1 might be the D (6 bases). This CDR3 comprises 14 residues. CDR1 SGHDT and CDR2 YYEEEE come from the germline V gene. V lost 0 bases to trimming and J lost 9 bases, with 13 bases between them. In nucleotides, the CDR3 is TGTGCCAGCAGCTTGGACAGGGTTGGTGGCATTCAGTACTTC. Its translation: CASSLDRVGGIQYF.

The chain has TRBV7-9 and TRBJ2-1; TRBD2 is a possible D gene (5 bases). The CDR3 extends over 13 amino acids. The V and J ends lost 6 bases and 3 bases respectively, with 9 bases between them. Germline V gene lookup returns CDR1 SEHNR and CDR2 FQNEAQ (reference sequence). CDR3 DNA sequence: TGTGCCAGCAGGCTAGGGAGCTACAATGAGCAGTTCTTC. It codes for CASRLGSYNEQFF.

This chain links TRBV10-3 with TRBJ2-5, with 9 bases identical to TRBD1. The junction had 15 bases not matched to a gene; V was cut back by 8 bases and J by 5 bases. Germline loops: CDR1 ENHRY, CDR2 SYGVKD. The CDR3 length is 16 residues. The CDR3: CAISPGQGQDGETQYF. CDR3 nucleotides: TGTGCCATCTCCCCGGGACAGGGCCAGGACGGGGAGACCCAGTACTTC.